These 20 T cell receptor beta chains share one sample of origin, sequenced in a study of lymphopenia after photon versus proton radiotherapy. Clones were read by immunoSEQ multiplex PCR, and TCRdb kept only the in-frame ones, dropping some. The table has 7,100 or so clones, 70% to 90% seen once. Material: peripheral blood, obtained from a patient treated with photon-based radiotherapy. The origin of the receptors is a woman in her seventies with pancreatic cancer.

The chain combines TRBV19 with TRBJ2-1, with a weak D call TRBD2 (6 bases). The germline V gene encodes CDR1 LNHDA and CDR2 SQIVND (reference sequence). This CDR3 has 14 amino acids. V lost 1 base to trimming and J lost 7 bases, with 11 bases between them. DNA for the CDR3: TGTGCCAGTAGTATAGCGGGAGAGAGGAATGAGCAGTTCTTC. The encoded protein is CASSIAGERNEQFF.

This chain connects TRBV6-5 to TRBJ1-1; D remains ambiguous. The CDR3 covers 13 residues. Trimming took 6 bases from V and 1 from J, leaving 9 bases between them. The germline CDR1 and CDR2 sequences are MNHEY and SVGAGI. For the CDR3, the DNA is TGTGCCAGCAGGGGAGGAGGGAACACTGAAGCTTTCTTT. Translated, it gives CASRGGGNTEAFF.

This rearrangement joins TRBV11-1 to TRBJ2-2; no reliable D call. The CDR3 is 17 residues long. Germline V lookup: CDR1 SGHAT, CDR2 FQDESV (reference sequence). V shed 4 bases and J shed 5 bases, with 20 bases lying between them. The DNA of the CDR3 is TGTGCCAGCAGCTCCCCCGGGCTAGGCCTTGGAACCGGGGAGCTGTTTTTT. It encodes CASSSPGLGLGTGELFF.

CDR3 nucleotide sequence: TGTGCCAGCGAGCAAGGCAGGGAGGGGTACAATGAGCAGTTCTTC. This sequence encodes CASEQGREGYNEQFF. The V and J genes are TRBV6-1 and TRBJ2-1; TRBD2 aligns across 7 bases. Germline CDR1 MNHNS, CDR2 SASEGT. The CDR3 sequence is 15 residues long. Trimming at V came to 8 bases and at J to 4 bases, leaving 11 bases not matched to a gene.

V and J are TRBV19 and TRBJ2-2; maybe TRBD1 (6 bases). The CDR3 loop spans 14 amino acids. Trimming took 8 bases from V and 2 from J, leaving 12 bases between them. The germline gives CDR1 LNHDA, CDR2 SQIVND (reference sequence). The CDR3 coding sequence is TGTGCCAGTGATCGACAGGACAACACCGGGGAGCTGTTTTTT. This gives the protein CASDRQDNTGELFF.

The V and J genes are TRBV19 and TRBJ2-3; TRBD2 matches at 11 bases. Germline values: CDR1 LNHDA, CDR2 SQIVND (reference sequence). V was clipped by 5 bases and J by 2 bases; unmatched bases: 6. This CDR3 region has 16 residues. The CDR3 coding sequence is TGTGCCAGTAGTCTGATAGCGGGAGGGTCCACAGATACGCAGTATTTT. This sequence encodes CASSLIAGGSTDTQYF.

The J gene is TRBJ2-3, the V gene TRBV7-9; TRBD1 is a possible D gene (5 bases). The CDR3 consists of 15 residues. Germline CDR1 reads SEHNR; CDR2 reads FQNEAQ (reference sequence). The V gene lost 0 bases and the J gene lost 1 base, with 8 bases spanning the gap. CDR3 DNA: TGTGCCAGCAGCTTAGCTGCAGGGCGCACAGATACGCAGTATTTT. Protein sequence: CASSLAAGRTDTQYF.

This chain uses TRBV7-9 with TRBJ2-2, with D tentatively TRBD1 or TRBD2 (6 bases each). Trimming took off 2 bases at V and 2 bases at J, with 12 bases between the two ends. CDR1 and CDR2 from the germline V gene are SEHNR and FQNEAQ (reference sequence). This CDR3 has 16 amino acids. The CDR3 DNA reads TGTGCCAGCAGCTTAAGACGGGGGCGAAACACCGGGGAGCTGTTTTTT. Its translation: CASSLRRGRNTGELFF.

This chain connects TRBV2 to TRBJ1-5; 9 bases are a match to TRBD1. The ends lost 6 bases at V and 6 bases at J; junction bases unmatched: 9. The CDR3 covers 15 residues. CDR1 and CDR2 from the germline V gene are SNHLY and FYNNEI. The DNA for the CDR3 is TGTGCCAGCAGCAAGGACAGGGGAAATGGTCAGCCCCAGCATTTT. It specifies CASSKDRGNGQPQHF.

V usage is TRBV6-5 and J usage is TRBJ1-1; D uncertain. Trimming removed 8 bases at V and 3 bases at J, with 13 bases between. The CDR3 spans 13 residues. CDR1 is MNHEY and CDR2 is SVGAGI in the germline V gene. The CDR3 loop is CASASGHYTEAFF. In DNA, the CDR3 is TGTGCCAGCGCAAGCGGGCATTACACTGAAGCTTTCTTT.

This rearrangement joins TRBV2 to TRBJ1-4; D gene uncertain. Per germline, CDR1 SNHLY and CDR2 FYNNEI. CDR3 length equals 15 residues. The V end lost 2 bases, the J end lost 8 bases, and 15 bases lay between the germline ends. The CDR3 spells CASSEQRRKSEKLFF. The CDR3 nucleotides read TGTGCCAGCAGTGAACAGCGCCGGAAGAGCGAAAAACTGTTTTTT.

CDR3 DNA sequence: TGCGCCAGCAGCCCTGAGACAGGGTTCGGCTATGGCTACACCTTC. Protein product: CASSPETGFGYGYTF. The gene calls are TRBV5-1 and TRBJ1-2, with TRBD1 matching over 7 bases. Germline V gene lookup returns CDR1 SGHRS and CDR2 YFSETQ. This CDR3 contains 15 residues. V gave up 4 bases and J gave up 4 bases; unmatched junction bases: 10.

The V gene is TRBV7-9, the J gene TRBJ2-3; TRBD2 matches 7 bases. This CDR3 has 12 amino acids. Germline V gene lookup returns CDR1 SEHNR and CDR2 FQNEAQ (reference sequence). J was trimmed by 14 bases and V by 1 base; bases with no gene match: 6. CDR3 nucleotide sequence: TGTGCCAGCAGCTTAGAGGGCGGGAGCATGTATTTT. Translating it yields CASSLEGGSMYF.

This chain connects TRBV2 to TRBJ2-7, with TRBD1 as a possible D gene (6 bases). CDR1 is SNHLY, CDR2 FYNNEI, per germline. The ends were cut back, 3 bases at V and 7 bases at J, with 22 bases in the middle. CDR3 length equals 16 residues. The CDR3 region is CASSEVGRGVRGEQYF. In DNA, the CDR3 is TGTGCCAGCAGTGAGGTCGGCAGGGGAGTTAGGGGGGAGCAGTACTTC.

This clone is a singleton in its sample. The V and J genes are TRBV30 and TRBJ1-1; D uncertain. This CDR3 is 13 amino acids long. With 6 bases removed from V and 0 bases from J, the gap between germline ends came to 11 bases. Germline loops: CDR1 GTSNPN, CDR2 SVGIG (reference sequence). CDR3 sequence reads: CACRTFMNTEAFF. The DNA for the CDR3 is TGTGCCTGCAGGACGTTCATGAACACTGAAGCTTTCTTT.

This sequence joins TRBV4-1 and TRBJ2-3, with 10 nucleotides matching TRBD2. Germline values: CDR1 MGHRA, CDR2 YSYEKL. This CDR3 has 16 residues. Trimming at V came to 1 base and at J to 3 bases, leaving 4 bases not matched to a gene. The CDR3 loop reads CASSQGTSGFTDTQYF. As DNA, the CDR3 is TGCGCCAGCAGCCAAGGGACTAGCGGTTTTACAGATACGCAGTATTTT.

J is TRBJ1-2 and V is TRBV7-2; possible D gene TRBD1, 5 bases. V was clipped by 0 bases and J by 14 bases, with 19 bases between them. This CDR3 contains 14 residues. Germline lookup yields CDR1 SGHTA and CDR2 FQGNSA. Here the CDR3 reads CASSLAKRLQGTTF. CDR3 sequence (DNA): TGTGCCAGCAGCTTAGCGAAAAGACTCCAGGGAACTACCTTC.

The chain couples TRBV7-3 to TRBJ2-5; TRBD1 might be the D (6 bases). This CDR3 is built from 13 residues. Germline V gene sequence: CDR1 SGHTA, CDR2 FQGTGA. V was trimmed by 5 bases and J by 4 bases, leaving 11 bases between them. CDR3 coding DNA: TGTGCCAGCAGCCCGACAGGTCTAGAGACCCAGTACTTC. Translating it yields CASSPTGLETQYF. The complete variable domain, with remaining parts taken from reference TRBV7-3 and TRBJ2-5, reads GAGVSQTPSNKVTEKGKYVELRCDPISGHTALYWYRQSLGQGPEFLIYFQGTGAADDSGLPNDRFFAVRPEGSVSTLKIQRTERGDSAVYLCASSPTGLETQYFGPGTRLLVL.

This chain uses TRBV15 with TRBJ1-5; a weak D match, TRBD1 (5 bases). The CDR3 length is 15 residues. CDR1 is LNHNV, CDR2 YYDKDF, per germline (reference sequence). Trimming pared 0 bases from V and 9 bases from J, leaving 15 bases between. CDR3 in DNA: TGTGCCACCAGCAGAGAGATTGGAGGGGACGTGCCCCAGCATTTT. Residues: CATSREIGGDVPQHF.

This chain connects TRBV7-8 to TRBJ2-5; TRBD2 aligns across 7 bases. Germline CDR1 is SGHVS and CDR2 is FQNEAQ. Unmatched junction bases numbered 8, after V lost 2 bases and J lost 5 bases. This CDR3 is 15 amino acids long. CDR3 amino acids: CASSLTAGEYETQYF. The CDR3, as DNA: TGTGCCAGCAGCTTAACGGCGGGAGAATATGAGACCCAGTACTTC.